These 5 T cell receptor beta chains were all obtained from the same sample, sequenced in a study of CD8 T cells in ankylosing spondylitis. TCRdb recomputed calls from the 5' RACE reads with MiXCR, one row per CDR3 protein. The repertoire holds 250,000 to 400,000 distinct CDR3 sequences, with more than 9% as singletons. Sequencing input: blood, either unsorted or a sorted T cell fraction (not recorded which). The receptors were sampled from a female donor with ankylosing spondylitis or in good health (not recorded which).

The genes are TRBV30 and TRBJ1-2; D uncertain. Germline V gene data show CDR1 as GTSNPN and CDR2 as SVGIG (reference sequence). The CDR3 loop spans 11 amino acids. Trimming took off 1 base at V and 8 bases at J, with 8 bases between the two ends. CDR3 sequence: CAWSGTYGYTF. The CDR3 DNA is TGTGCCTGGAGTGGTACCTACGGCTACACCTTC.

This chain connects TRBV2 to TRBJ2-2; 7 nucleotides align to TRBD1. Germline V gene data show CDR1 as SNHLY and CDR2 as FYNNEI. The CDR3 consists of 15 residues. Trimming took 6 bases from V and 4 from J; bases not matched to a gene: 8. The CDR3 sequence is CASRAQGIVTGELFF. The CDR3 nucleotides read TGTGCCAGCAGGGCACAGGGGATTGTCACCGGGGAGCTGTTTTTT.

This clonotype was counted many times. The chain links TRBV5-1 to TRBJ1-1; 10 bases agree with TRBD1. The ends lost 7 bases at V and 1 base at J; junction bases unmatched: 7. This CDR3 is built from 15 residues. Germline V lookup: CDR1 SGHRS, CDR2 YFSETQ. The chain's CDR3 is CASRTDRGRNTEAFF. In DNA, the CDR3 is TGCGCCAGCCGGACGGACAGGGGGAGGAACACTGAAGCTTTCTTT.

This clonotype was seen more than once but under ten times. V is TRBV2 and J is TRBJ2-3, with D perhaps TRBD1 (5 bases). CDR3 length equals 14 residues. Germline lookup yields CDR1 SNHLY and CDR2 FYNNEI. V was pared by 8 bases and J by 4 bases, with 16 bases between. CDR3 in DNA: TGTGCCAGCGGGGCCCCTTTTACGGCAGATACGCAGTATTTT. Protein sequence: CASGAPFTADTQYF.

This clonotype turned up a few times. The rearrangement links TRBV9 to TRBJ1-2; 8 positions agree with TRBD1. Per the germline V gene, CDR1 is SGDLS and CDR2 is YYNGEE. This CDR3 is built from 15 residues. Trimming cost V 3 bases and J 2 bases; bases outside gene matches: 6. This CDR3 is CASSGPWTGNYGYTF. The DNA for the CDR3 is TGTGCCAGCAGCGGGCCGTGGACAGGGAACTATGGCTACACCTTC.